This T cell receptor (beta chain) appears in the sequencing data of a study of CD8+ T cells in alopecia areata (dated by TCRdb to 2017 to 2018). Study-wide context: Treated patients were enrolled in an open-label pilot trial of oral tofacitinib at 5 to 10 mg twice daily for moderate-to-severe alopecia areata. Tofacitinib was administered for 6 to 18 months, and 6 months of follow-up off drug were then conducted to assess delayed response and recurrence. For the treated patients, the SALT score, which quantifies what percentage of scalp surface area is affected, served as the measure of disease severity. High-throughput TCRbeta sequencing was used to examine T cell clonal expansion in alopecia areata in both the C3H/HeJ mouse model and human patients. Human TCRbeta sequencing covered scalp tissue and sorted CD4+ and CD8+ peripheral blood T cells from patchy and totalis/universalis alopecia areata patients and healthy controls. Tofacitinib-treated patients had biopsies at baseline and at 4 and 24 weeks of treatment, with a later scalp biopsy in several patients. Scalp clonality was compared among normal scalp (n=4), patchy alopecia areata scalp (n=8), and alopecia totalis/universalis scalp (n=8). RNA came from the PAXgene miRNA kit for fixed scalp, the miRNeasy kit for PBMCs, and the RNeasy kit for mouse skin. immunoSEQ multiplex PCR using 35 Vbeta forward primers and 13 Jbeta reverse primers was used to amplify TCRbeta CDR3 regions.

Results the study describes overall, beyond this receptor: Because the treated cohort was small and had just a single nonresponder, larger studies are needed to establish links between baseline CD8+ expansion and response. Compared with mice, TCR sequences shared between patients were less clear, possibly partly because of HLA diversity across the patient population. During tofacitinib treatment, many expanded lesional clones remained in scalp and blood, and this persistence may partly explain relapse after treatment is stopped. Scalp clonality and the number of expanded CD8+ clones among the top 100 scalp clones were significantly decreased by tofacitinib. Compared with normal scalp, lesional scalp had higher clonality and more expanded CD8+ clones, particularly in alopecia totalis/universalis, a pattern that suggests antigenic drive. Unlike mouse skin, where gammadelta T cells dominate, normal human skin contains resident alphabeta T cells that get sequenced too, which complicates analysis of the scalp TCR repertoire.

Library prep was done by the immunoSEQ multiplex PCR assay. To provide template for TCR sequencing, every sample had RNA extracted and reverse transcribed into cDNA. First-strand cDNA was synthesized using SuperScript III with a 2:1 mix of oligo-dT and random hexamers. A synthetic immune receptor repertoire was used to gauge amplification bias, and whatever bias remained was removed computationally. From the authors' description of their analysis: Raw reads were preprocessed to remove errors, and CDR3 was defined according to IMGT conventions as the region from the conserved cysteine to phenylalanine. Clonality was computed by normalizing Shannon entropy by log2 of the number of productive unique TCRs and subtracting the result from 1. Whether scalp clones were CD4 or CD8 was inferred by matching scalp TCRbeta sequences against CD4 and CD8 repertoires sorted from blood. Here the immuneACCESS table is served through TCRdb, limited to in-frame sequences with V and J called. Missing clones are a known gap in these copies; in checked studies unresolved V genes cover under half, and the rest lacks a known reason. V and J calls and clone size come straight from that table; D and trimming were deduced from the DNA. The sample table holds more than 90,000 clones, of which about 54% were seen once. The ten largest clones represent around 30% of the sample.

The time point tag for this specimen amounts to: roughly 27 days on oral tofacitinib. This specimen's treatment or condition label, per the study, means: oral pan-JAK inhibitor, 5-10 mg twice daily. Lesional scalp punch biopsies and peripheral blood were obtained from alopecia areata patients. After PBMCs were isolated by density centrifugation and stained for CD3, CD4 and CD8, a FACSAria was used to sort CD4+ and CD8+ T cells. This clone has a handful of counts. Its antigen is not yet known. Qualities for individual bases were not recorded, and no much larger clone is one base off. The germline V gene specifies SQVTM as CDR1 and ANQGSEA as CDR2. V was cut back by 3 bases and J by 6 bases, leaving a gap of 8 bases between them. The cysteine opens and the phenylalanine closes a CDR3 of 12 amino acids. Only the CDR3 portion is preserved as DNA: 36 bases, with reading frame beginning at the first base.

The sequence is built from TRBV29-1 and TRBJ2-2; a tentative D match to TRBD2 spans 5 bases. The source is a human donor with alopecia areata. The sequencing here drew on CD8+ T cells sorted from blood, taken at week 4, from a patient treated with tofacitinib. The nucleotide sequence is TGCAGCGTTGATACGGGGTCCGGGGAGCTGTTTTTT. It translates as CSVDTGSGELFF.